Presented here are 27 T cell receptor beta chains from one specimen sequenced in a study of spatial heterogeneity in lung cancer. TCRdb fed the 5' RACE reads into MiXCR, producing one record per CDR3 protein. The table lists about 70,000 distinct CDR3 sequences, 8% to 10% of them singletons, with 1.9% in the top ten. Time point given: blood at routine non-recurrence follow-up after resection. The specimen was PBMCs, collected at follow-up. These receptors all come from a female donor with early-stage non-small cell lung cancer.

This clonotype was seen only a few times. The chain employs TRBV5-1 and TRBJ1-3; D might be TRBD1 (5 bases). CDR1 and CDR2 (germline): SGHRS, YFSETQ. V was pared by 5 bases and J by 0 bases, with 15 bases between. The CDR3 sequence is 16 residues long. The CDR3 loop reads CASSRDGYTSGNTIYF. The DNA of the CDR3 is TGCGCCAGCAGTCGGGACGGCTATACCTCTGGAAACACCATATATTTT.

This clonotype came up a few times. The V and J genes are TRBV6-6 and TRBJ1-1, with D possibly matching TRBD1 (6 bases). Germline CDR1 reads MNHNY; CDR2 reads SVGAGI (reference sequence). V lost 5 bases and J lost 3, with 7 bases in between. The CDR3 has 12 residues. The CDR3 protein is CASSPGDTEAFF. The CDR3 coding sequence is TGTGCCAGCAGTCCAGGGGACACTGAAGCTTTCTTT.

This clonotype was seen ten or more times. This rearrangement joins TRBV6-6 to TRBJ1-2, with D perhaps TRBD1 (6 bases). CDR1 MNHNY and CDR2 SVGAGI come from the germline V gene (reference sequence). Trimming cost V 6 bases and J 6 bases, with 17 bases left between them. The CDR3 consists of 14 residues. The CDR3 nucleotides are TGTGCCAGCAGCCCAGGGGCGGCGATTGATGGCTACACCTTC. Its translation is CASSPGAAIDGYTF.

This clonotype was picked up many times. The rearrangement joins TRBV10-3 to TRBJ1-5; D ambiguous. The ends were cut back, 2 bases at V and 0 bases at J, with 2 bases in the middle. In germline, CDR1 is ENHRY, CDR2 SYGVKD. The CDR3 has 13 amino acids. CDR3 in DNA: TGTGCCATCAGTGAGGTTAGCAATCAGCCCCAGCATTTT. This codes for CAISEVSNQPQHF.

The sample holds many counts of this clonotype. The rearrangement links TRBV6-1 to TRBJ1-4; weak D call: TRBD1 (6 bases). The CDR3 consists of 14 residues. Trimming took 7 bases from V and 7 from J, leaving 16 bases between them. Germline loops: CDR1 MNHNS, CDR2 SASEGT. CDR3 region: CASTLTGLGEKLFF. CDR3 sequence (DNA): TGTGCCAGCACCTTGACAGGATTGGGTGAAAAACTGTTTTTT.

In its sample, this clonotype was seen many times. This chain connects TRBV7-2 to TRBJ2-3, with 7 bases aligning to TRBD1. Germline V gene data show CDR1 as SGHTA and CDR2 as FQGNSA. There are 16 residues in the CDR3. Trimming removed 2 bases from V and 6 bases from J; junction bases left unmatched: 11. The CDR3 DNA reads TGTGCCAGCAGCTTAAGGCCGCCTGACAGGGCTGATACGCAGTATTTT. It is translated as CASSLRPPDRADTQYF.

Ten or more counts support this clonotype. The rearrangement joins TRBV28 to TRBJ2-1, with 8 positions matching TRBD1. The CDR3 has 13 amino acids. Germline V gene lookup returns CDR1 MDHEN and CDR2 SYDVKM. Losses at the gene ends were 6 bases for V and 15 bases for J; bases not matched to a gene: 13. CDR3 sequence reads: CASRSPQGAALFF. Here the CDR3 DNA reads TGTGCCAGCAGAAGCCCCCAGGGGGCCGCACTGTTCTTC. The whole variable domain, remainder taken from reference TRBV28 and TRBJ2-1, is DVKVTQSSRYLVKRTGEKVFLECVQDMDHENMFWYRQDPGLGLRLIYFSYDVKMKEKGDIPEGYSVSREKKERFSLILESASTNQTSMYLCASRSPQGAALFFGPGTRLTVL.

This clonotype has a count of ten or more. The chain carries TRBV5-1 and TRBJ1-2, with unresolved D. The CDR3 contains 13 residues. Trimming removed 1 base from V and 0 bases from J, with 4 bases in between. The V gene's germline CDR1 is SGHRS and CDR2 YFSETQ. The CDR3: CASSLYTNYGYTF. The CDR3 DNA reads TGCGCCAGCAGCTTGTACACTAACTATGGCTACACCTTC.

This clonotype was observed at least ten times. The chain employs TRBV9 and TRBJ2-7; D ambiguous. V lost 0 bases and J 7 bases, leaving 20 bases between the germline ends. CDR3 length: 16 amino acids. Looked up from germline, CDR1 is SGDLS and CDR2 is YYNGEE. In nucleotides, the CDR3 is TGTGCCAGCAGCGTAGGATTTGCGGACCGGGTCTATGAGCAGTACTTC. Translating it yields CASSVGFADRVYEQYF. Variable domain in full (rest from reference TRBV9 and TRBJ2-7): DSGVTQTPKHLITATGQRVTLRCSPRSGDLSVYWYQQSLDQGLQFLIQYYNGEERAKGNILERFSAQQFPDLHSELNLSSLELGDSALYFCASSVGFADRVYEQYFGPGTRLTVT.

This clonotype was seen at least ten times. The chain joins TRBV7-2 to TRBJ2-5; D might be TRBD2 (6 bases). This CDR3 is 13 amino acids long. The V and J ends lost 3 bases and 4 bases respectively, with 9 bases between them. CDR1 and CDR2 from the germline V gene are SGHTA and FQGNSA. CDR3 sequence reads: CASSFSGAETQYF. The CDR3 nucleotides read TGTGCCAGCAGCTTTTCGGGAGCAGAGACCCAGTACTTC.

This clonotype was detected many times. The chain carries TRBV2 and TRBJ2-1; unclear D gene. The CDR3 totals 10 residues. Between the trimmed V and J ends, which lost 5 bases and 8 bases, there was a span of 4 bases. CDR1 is SNHLY, CDR2 FYNNEI, per germline. The CDR3 here is CASSRYEQFF. The CDR3 DNA sequence: TGTGCCAGCAGTAGATATGAGCAGTTCTTC.

The chain has TRBV9 and TRBJ2-1; D gene unclear. The V gene's germline CDR1 is SGDLS and CDR2 YYNGEE. This CDR3 has 19 amino acids. V lost 1 base, J lost 0 bases, and 20 bases lay in between. CDR3 bases: TGTGCCAGCAGCGTACGGGCGTATGGCGGCCACAGCTCCTACAATGAGCAGTTCTTC. Translating it yields CASSVRAYGGHSSYNEQFF.

This clonotype was counted ten times or more. V is TRBV15 and J is TRBJ1-6; D is unresolved. V shed 4 bases and J shed 4 bases, with 8 bases lying between them. The CDR3 is made up of 14 amino acids. Germline assignment: CDR1 LNHNV and CDR2 YYDKDF (reference sequence). CDR3 sequence reads: CATSIGSYNSPLHF. Written as DNA, the CDR3 is TGTGCCACCAGCATCGGCAGTTATAATTCACCCCTCCACTTT. The full variable domain, rest sourced from reference TRBV15 and TRBJ1-6, is DAMVIQNPRYQVTQFGKPVTLSCSQTLNHNVMYWYQQKSSQAPKLLFHYYDKDFNNEADTPDNFQSRRPNTSFCFLDIRSPGLGDTAMYLCATSIGSYNSPLHFGNGTRLTVT.

The V gene is TRBV30, the J gene TRBJ1-6; D not resolved. This CDR3 is 12 amino acids long. V gave up 4 bases and J gave up 7 bases, with 8 bases separating them. Germline V gene lookup returns CDR1 GTSNPN and CDR2 SVGIG (reference sequence). In DNA, the CDR3 is TGTGCCTGGACCGTGGCCAATTCACCCCTCCACTTT. It is translated as CAWTVANSPLHF.

This clonotype was observed many times. The chain uses TRBV7-3 and TRBJ1-1, with D unresolved. There are 13 residues in the CDR3. Looked up from germline, CDR1 is SGHTA and CDR2 is FQGTGA. The V and J ends lost 1 base and 1 base respectively, with 4 bases between them. The CDR3 DNA reads as TGTGCCAGCAGCTTAAGTCAGAACACTGAAGCTTTCTTT. It codes for CASSLSQNTEAFF.

The sample holds many counts of this clonotype. The chain links TRBV19 to TRBJ2-1; tentative D call: TRBD2 (6 bases). V shed 6 bases and J shed 5 bases, with 8 bases lying between them. This CDR3 comprises 12 residues. Germline V gives CDR1 LNHDA, CDR2 SQIVND (reference sequence). The CDR3 spells CASRDYNNEQFF. The CDR3 bases are TGTGCCAGTAGGGACTATAACAATGAGCAGTTCTTC.

Many counts were recorded for this clonotype. This chain connects TRBV2 to TRBJ2-1; 11 nucleotides align to TRBD1. Unmatched junction bases numbered 3, after V lost 4 bases and J lost 4 bases. Looked up from germline, CDR1 is SNHLY and CDR2 is FYNNEI. The CDR3 runs 15 residues. In DNA form, the CDR3 reads TGTGCCAGCAGTGCCGGGACAGGGGGGTACAATGAGCAGTTCTTC. Protein product: CASSAGTGGYNEQFF. Full variable domain (missing parts from reference TRBV2 and TRBJ2-1): EPEVTQTPSHQVTQMGQEVILRCVPISNHLYFYWYRQILGQKVEFLVSFYNNEISEKSEIFDDQFSVERPDGSNFTLKIRSTKLEDSAMYFCASSAGTGGYNEQFFGPGTRLTVL.

This clonotype came up many times. This chain joins TRBV19 and TRBJ2-7; unclear D gene. Per germline, CDR1 LNHDA and CDR2 SQIVND (reference sequence). This CDR3 contains 14 residues. Trimming took off 5 bases at V and 0 bases at J, with 11 bases between the two ends. The CDR3: CASSSYAHSYEQYF. Written as DNA, the CDR3 is TGTGCCAGTAGTTCCTACGCACACTCCTACGAGCAGTACTTC.

This clonotype has ten or more counts. The chain employs TRBV18 and TRBJ2-7; 12 nucleotides line up with TRBD1. CDR3 size: 14 residues. The ends lost 6 bases at V and 4 bases at J; junction bases unmatched: 4. CDR1 and CDR2 from the germline V gene are KGHSH and LQKENI. The CDR3 spells CASSKGQGAYEQYF. CDR3 in DNA: TGTGCCAGCTCTAAGGGACAGGGGGCGTACGAGCAGTACTTC.

This clonotype showed up many times. The rearrangement uses TRBV27 and TRBJ2-2; weak D call: TRBD1 (6 bases). Germline CDR1 and CDR2: MNHEY and SMNVEV (reference sequence). The germline V and J ends were trimmed by 7 bases and 4 bases, with 22 bases remaining between them. The CDR3 sequence is 17 residues long. The chain's CDR3 is CASKQIDWTVGTGELFF. CDR3 coding DNA: TGTGCCAGCAAACAAATCGACTGGACAGTGGGCACCGGGGAGCTGTTTTTT.

This clonotype has only a few counts. The genes are TRBV6-5 and TRBJ2-7; D unresolved. The CDR3 spans 15 residues. CDR1 MNHEY and CDR2 SVGAGI come from the germline V gene. V gave up 0 bases and J gave up 2 bases, with 11 bases separating them. CDR3 DNA sequence: TGTGCCAGCAGTTACTCGATAGCAGGCCCCTACGAGCAGTACTTC. Residues: CASSYSIAGPYEQYF.

This clonotype was detected a few times. CDR3 sequence reads: CASSQDRMEEAFF. CDR3 bases: TGTGCCAGCAGCCAAGATCGTATGGAAGAAGCTTTCTTT. The chain combines TRBV4-2 with TRBJ1-1, with unresolved D. This CDR3 spans 13 amino acids. V was trimmed by 0 bases and J by 8 bases, leaving 10 bases between them. CDR1 is LGHNA, CDR2 YNFKEQ, per germline.

The table lists this clonotype with a few counts. The gene calls are TRBV28 and TRBJ2-7, with a weak D call TRBD1 (6 bases). Germline lookup yields CDR1 MDHEN and CDR2 SYDVKM. Trimming took off 6 bases at V and 6 bases at J, with 18 bases between the two ends. This CDR3 is built from 14 residues. CDR3 sequence reads: CASRTTGELLEQYF. The CDR3, as DNA: TGTGCCAGCAGGACGACAGGAGAACTCCTCGAGCAGTACTTC.

The genes are TRBV6-6 and TRBJ2-7; 9 bases agree with TRBD2. V lost 2 bases to trimming and J lost 7 bases; unmatched junction nucleotides: 6. Per the germline V gene, CDR1 is MNHNY and CDR2 is SVGAGI (reference sequence). This CDR3 is built from 14 residues. The DNA of the CDR3 is TGTGCCAGCAGTTACGCGGGAGGGCCTTTAGAGCAGTACTTC. Translated: CASSYAGGPLEQYF.

A remark on this clonotype: A read error may be the cause here, since a much bigger clone is one base away. The genes are TRBV2 and TRBJ1-1, with D unresolved. The V gene lost 7 bases and the J gene lost 4 bases, with 16 bases spanning the gap. This CDR3 has 14 amino acids. Germline loops: CDR1 SNHLY, CDR2 FYNNEI. For the CDR3, the DNA is TGTGCCAGCAACTCCCGGTCGGGAGGCACTGAAGCTTTCTTT. It translates to CASNSRSGGTEAFF.

In its sample, this clonotype was seen a few times. CDR3 bases: TGTGCCAGCAGCCCTGAGACTAGCGGGATAAGTGATACGCAGTATTTT. Translation gives CASSPETSGISDTQYF. J is TRBJ2-3 and V is TRBV9; 11 nucleotides agree with TRBD2. This CDR3 has 16 residues. The germline CDR1 and CDR2 sequences are SGDLS and YYNGEE. With V trimmed by 4 bases and J by 6 bases, 10 bases remained unmatched.

The sample holds many counts of this clonotype. This chain joins TRBV11-2 and TRBJ1-2, with unresolved D. Trimming cost V 5 bases and J 4 bases, with 11 bases left between them. This CDR3 has 13 amino acids. Germline assignment: CDR1 SGHAT and CDR2 FQNNGV. The CDR3 loop reads CASSPGYVYGYTF. The CDR3 coding sequence is TGTGCCAGCAGCCCCGGATACGTCTATGGCTACACCTTC. The full variable domain, its missing parts supplied by reference TRBV11-2 and TRBJ1-2, is EAGVAQSPRYKIIEKRQSVAFWCNPISGHATLYWYQQILGQGPKLLIQFQNNGVVDDSQLPKDRFSAERLKGVDSTLKIQPAKLEDSAVYLCASSPGYVYGYTFGSGTRLTVV.